Listed below are T cell receptor beta chains from one sample, sequenced in a study of neurological immune-mediated disorders. TCRdb analysed the 5' RACE reads with MiXCR anew, one entry per CDR3 protein. Of around 49,000 distinct CDR3 sequences listed, 12% are singletons. Material for sequencing was PBMCs. These receptors originate from a male donor with HTLV-1-associated myelopathy (HAM/TSP). Each CDR3 is given with its conserved first and last residue. The D gene is left open where the match is weak. The size entry is marked missing in some rows and otherwise reads once, few, many or a size class.

>15|TRBJ1-5|TRBV20-1|NA|medium-sized
TGCAGTGCTAGAGATCTCGGTGGGTTCGATCAGCCCCAGCATTTT
CSARDLGGFDQPQHF
>13|TRBJ2-7|TRBV29-1|TRBD1|many
TGCAGCGTTTCGGGACAGGGGTCCTACGAGCAGTACTTC
CSVSGQGSYEQYF
>14|TRBJ1-5|TRBV20-1|NA|many
TGCAGTGCTAGAGGAGAAGTGGCCCTTCAGCCCCAGCATTTT
CSARGEVALQPQHF
>11|TRBJ2-3|TRBV5-1|NA|NA
TGCGCCAGCACCAACACAGATACGCAGTATTTT
CASTNTDTQYF
>14|TRBJ1-6|TRBV5-1|NA|many
TGCGCCAGCAGCTTCGGTCTCTATAATTCACCCCTCCACTTT
CASSFGLYNSPLHF
>12|TRBJ2-5|TRBV5-6|NA|few
TGTGCCAGCAGCCGAGATCGAGAGACCCAGTACTTC
CASSRDRETQYF
>15|TRBJ2-1|TRBV5-1|NA|many
TGCGCCAGCAGCTTGGAGGGCCGCTCCTACAATGAGCAGTTCTTC
CASSLEGRSYNEQFF
>16|TRBJ2-7|TRBV15|NA|many
TGTGCCACCAGCAGAGATTTGGCAGGTCAGGGGTACGAGCAGTACTTC
CATSRDLAGQGYEQYF
>14|TRBJ1-2|TRBV4-3|NA|many
TGCGCCAGCAGCCAGGCAGACGCTAACTATGGCTACACCTTC
CASSQADANYGYTF
>15|TRBJ1-2|TRBV7-6|NA|many
TGTGCCAGCAGCTTAGACGGGGGACTCAACTATGGCTACACCTTC
CASSLDGGLNYGYTF
>14|TRBJ1-1|TRBV5-1|TRBD1|NA
TGCGCCAGCAGCTTGAGGGGACAGCGCACTGAAGCTTTCTTT
CASSLRGQRTEAFF
>13|TRBJ1-5|TRBV7-8|NA|many
TGTGCCAGCAGCTTAGCCCGGGAACAGCCCCAGCATTTT
CASSLAREQPQHF
>15|TRBJ1-4|TRBV20-1|TRBD1|many
TGCAGTGCTAGGGTACCGGGACAGGTTAATGAAAAACTGTTTTTT
CSARVPGQVNEKLFF
>15|TRBJ2-5|TRBV14|TRBD1|few
TGTGCCAGCAGCCAAGCCAACAGGGGCGGAGAGACCCAGTACTTC
CASSQANRGGETQYF
>15|TRBJ2-1|TRBV2|TRBD2|many
TGTGCCAGCAGTTCTAGCGGGGGGGGATACAATGAGCAGTTCTTC
CASSSSGGGYNEQFF
>13|TRBJ2-3|TRBV7-3|TRBD1|once
TGTGCCAGCAGCGAGGCAGGGGGAGATACGCAGTATTTT
CASSEAGGDTQYF
>14|TRBJ2-1|TRBV9|TRBD2|many
TGTGCCAGCAGCGGGACTAGCGGGGCGGCTGAGCAGTTCTTC
CASSGTSGAAEQFF
>12|TRBJ2-5|TRBV29-1|NA|many
TGCAGCGTGTGGACCCTATCGAGGACCCAGTACTTC
CSVWTLSRTQYF
>19|TRBJ2-3|TRBV2|TRBD1|many
TGTGCCAGCAGTGAAGCGTCGGGACAGGGGGTGATTGGCACAGATACGCAGTATTTT
CASSEASGQGVIGTDTQYF